This TCR beta chain derives from a study of blood T cell repertoires in COVID-19 (dated by TCRdb to 2020 to 2022). About the investigation overall: Samples covering the acute and convalescent phases of COVID-19 were provided by collaborators in the United States, Italy and Spain. The dataset comprised deeply sampled blood TCRbeta repertoires from subjects exposed to, actively infected with, or recovered from COVID-19. The repertoires were released in a freely available public database meant as a resource for research on the immune response to SARS-CoV-2. Samples came from the ongoing ImmuneRACE study (first 160 participants) plus 1,254 subjects from 6 global collaborators. The material from the prospective study consisted of cDNA or gDNA derived from T cells, B-cell-depleted T cells, or PBMCs. HLA class I and class II types, where available, came from metadata supplied by the sample provider rather than from assay-based typing. The sample metadata nearly always contained a de-identified subject ID, COVID-19 status, age in years and sex. The study at large found these results: The quantity of clinical and demographic metadata differed by source and by participant and was supplied without curation.

In the case of this clone: The antigen it binds to is not known. Base-call qualities are not available, and no considerably larger clone is one nucleotide away.

Whole blood was collected in K2EDTA tubes by collaborating institutions according to the institutions' own protocols. Collaborator samples were shipped for TCRbeta analysis as frozen whole blood, isolated PBMCs, or DNA extracted from either sample type. From a lookup of the germline V gene, CDR1 and CDR2 are SNHLY and FYNNEI. The CDR3 has 13 amino acids, counting the end cysteine and phenylalanine. The read is trimmed to its CDR3 DNA, 39 bases read in frame from base 1. V is reduced by 4 bases and J by 3 bases, leaving a spacing of 9 bases between them. The immunoSEQ Assay, a bias-controlled multiplex PCR, was used to amplify TCRbeta CDR3 regions from genomic DNA. On the authors' methods: Nucleated cell counts per sample were estimated from amplification of reference gene primers within the assay. To quantify the absolute abundance of each unique TCRbeta CDR3 rearrangement, sequence reads were collapsed and filtered. For each sample, productive Simpson clonality was calculated as the square root of Simpson's diversity index over productive rearrangements. TCRdb took this table from immuneACCESS and kept in-frame rearrangements with V and J called. Such tables lack part of the clones; where checked against another copy, unresolved V genes explain under half of the gap, and the rest is unexplained. V, J and clone size are those of that table, while D and trimming were read from the DNA. Counted in this sample were more than 85,000 clones; approximately 85% of them appeared once. The top ten clones comprise approximately 15% of the sample.

Sequenced: peripheral blood. The clonotype originates from a woman aged 60-75 years with acute or convalescent COVID-19. This chain is built from TRBV2 and TRBJ1-2; D gene: possibly TRBD1, on 5 matching bases. The encoded CDR3 is CASSAETDYGYTF. The nucleotide sequence is TGTGCCAGCAGTGCCGAGACAGACTATGGCTACACCTTC.